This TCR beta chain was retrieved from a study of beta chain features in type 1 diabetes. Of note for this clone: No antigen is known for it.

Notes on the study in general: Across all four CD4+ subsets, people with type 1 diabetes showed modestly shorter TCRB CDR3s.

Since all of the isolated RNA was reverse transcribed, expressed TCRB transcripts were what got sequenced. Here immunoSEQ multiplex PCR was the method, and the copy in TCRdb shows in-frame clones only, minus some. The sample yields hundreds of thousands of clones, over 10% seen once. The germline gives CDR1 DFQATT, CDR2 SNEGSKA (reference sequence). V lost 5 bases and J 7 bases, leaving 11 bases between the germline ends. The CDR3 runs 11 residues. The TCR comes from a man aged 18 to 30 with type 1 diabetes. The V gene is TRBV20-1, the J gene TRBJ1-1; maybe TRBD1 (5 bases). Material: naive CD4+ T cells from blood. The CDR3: CSAPGRGEAFF. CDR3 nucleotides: TGCAGTGCTCCGGGACGGGGTGAAGCTTTCTTT.